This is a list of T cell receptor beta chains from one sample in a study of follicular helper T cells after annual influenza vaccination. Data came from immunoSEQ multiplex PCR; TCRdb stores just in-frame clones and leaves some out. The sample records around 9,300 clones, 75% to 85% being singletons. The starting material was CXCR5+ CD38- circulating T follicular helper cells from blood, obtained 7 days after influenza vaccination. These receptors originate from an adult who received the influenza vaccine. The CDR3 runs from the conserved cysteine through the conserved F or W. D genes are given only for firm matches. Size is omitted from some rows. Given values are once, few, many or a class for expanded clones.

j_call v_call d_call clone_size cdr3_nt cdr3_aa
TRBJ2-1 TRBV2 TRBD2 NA TGTGCCAGCAGTGCTAGCGGGGGCTCCTACAATGAGCAGTTCTTC CASSASGGSYNEQFF
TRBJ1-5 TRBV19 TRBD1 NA TGTGCCAGTAGGACGGGACAGGGTCGCAATCAGCCCCAGCATTTT CASRTGQGRNQPQHF
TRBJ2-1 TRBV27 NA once TGTGCCAGCAGTTCCCTCCCCACCAGCAGTGAGCAGTTCTTC CASSSLPTSSEQFF
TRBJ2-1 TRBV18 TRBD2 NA TGTGCCAGCTCACCACGAGTCCCGCGGGGGGACTACAATGAGCAGTTCTTC CASSPRVPRGDYNEQFF
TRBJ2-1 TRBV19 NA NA TGTGCCAGTAGCCGGTCGGGAAGGCAGGGTGAGCAGTTCTTC CASSRSGRQGEQFF
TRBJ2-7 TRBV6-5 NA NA TGTGCCAGCAGCCCGGACGGGGGGCTCTACGAGCAGTACTTC CASSPDGGLYEQYF
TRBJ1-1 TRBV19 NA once TGTGCCAGTAGTATAGCATCCCGGTTCCCTGAAGCTTTCTTT CASSIASRFPEAFF
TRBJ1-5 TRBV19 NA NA TGTGCCAGTAGTGACAGATGGGATCAGCCCCAGCATTTT CASSDRWDQPQHF
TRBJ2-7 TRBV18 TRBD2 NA TGTGCCAGCTCACCACCTAGCGGGGTCGAGCAGTACTTC CASSPPSGVEQYF
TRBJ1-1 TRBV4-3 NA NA TGCGCCAGCAGCCAAGAAGTCTGGAACACTGAAGCTTTCTTT CASSQEVWNTEAFF
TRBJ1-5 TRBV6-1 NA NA TGTGCCAGCAGCGGGGGGACCAGCAATCAGCCCCAGCATTTT CASSGGTSNQPQHF
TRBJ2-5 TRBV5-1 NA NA TGCGCCAGCAGCTTGGCCGCTGAGACCCAGTACTTC CASSLAAETQYF
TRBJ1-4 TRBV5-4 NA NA TGTGCCAGCAGCCGGAACCCAACTAATGAAAAACTGTTTTTT CASSRNPTNEKLFF
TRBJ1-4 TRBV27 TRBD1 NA TGTGCCAGCAGTCTAGAGACAGGGGGAAAACTGTTTTTT CASSLETGGKLFF
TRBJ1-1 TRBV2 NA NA TGTGCCAGCAGTGTAGGTGGGAACACTGAAGCTTTCTTT CASSVGGNTEAFF
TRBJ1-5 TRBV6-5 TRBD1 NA TGTGCCAGCAGTTACGGGACAGGACGCAATCAGCCCCAGCATTTT CASSYGTGRNQPQHF
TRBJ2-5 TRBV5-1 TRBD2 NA TGCGCCAGCAGCGCCGGCGGGACTAGCGGACAAGAGACCCAGTACTTC CASSAGGTSGQETQYF
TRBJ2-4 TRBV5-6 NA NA TGTGCCAGCAGCTCAGAGGTTTCGGGAAACATTCAGTACTTC CASSSEVSGNIQYF
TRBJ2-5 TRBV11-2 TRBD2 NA TGTGCCAGCAGCTTAGGGGCTAGCGGGGGCGGAGAGACCCAGTACTTC CASSLGASGGGETQYF
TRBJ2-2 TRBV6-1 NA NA TGTGCCAGCAGTGAGAGGACCTCAGCCGGGGAGCTGTTTTTT CASSERTSAGELFF
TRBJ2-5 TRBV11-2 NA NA TGTGCCAGCAGCTCGCAGGGGATCCAAGAGACCCAGTACTTC CASSSQGIQETQYF
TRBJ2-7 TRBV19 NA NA TGTGCCAGTAGGCAGGGACCGGCCTACGAGCAGTACTTC CASRQGPAYEQYF
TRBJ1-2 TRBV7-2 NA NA TGTGCCAGCAGCCTTAACTATGGCTACACCTTC CASSLNYGYTF
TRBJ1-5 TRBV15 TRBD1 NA TGTGCCACCAGCAATTCCAGGACAGGGGTCAATCAGCCCCAGCATTTT CATSNSRTGVNQPQHF
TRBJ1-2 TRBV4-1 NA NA TGCGCCAGCAGCCAAGATCAGGGGTATGGCTACACCTTC CASSQDQGYGYTF
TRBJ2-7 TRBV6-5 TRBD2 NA TGTACCAGCAGAGACGCTAGCGGGATGTTCCACGAGCAGTACTTC CTSRDASGMFHEQYF
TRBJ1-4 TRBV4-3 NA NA TGCGCCAGCAGCCCAAGAGTGACGGTTGAAAAACTGTTTTTT CASSPRVTVEKLFF
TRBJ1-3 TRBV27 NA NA TGTGCCAGCAGGACCCCCTCTGGAAACACCATATATTTT CASRTPSGNTIYF
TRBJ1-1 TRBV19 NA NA TGTGCCAGTCACAGCCAAAACACTGAAGCTTTCTTT CASHSQNTEAFF
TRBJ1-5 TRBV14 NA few TGTGCCAGCAGCCAAGATCATAATCAGCCCCAGCATTTT CASSQDHNQPQHF
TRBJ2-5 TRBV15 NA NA TGTGCCACCAGCAGAGATCTGAGGGGAGAGACCCAGTACTTC CATSRDLRGETQYF
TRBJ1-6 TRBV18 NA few TGTGCCAGCTCACCAGAGGACGGGGGCAATTCACCCCTCCACTTT CASSPEDGGNSPLHF
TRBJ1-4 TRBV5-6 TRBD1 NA TGTGCCAGCAGCGGGACAGGGAGCACTAATGAAAAACTGTTTTTT CASSGTGSTNEKLFF
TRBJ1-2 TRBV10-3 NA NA TGTGCCATCAGTGAAAGTGGGCCGATAAGGGATGGCTACACCTTC CAISESGPIRDGYTF
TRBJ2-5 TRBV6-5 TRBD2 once TGTGCCATTCTAGCGGGAGGGGACGAGGAGACCCAGTACTTC CAILAGGDEETQYF
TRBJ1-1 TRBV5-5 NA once TGTGCCAGCAGCTTGGCCGGGGGGGACCACACTGAAGCTTTCTTT CASSLAGGDHTEAFF
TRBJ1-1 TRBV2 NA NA TGTGCCAGCAGTGAAGCGCGCAGCCTTAACACTGAAGCTTTCTTT CASSEARSLNTEAFF
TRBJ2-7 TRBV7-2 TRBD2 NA TGTGCCAGCAGCCTGGGGGGGATCTCCTACGAGCAGTACTTC CASSLGGISYEQYF
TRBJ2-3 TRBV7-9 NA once TGTGCCAGCAGCACCCCCCAGGTGGGAGATACGCAGTATTTT CASSTPQVGDTQYF
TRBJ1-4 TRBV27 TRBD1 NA TGTGCCAGCAGTTTATCCGGGACAGGGGTTGAAAAACTGTTTTTT CASSLSGTGVEKLFF
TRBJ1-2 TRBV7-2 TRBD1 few TGTGCCAGCAGCTGGAAGACAGGGGCGGGCTATGGCTACACCTTC CASSWKTGAGYGYTF
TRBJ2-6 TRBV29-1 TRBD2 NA TGCAGCGCCGGGACTAGCGGGGGTTATGGGGCCAACGTCCTGACTTTC CSAGTSGGYGANVLTF
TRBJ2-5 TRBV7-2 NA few TGTGCCAGCAGCTTCGGGGGTTTAAGAGAGACCCAGTACTTC CASSFGGLRETQYF
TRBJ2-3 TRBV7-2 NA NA TGTGCCAGCAGCTTAGAGACAGATACGCAGTATTTT CASSLETDTQYF
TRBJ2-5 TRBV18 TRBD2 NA TGTGCCAGCTCAACGGGGCTAGCGGATACCCAGTACTTC CASSTGLADTQYF
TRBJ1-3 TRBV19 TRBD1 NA TGTGCCAGTAGTATAGACGACAGGGCCCGTGGAAACACCATATATTTT CASSIDDRARGNTIYF
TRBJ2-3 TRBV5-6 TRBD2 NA TGTGCCAGCAGCTTGGGGCCCGGGGGGGACACAGATACGCAGTATTTT CASSLGPGGDTDTQYF
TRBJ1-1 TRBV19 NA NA TGTGCCAGTAGTATAGACCCTCGGGGGGGAACTGAAGCTTTCTTT CASSIDPRGGTEAFF